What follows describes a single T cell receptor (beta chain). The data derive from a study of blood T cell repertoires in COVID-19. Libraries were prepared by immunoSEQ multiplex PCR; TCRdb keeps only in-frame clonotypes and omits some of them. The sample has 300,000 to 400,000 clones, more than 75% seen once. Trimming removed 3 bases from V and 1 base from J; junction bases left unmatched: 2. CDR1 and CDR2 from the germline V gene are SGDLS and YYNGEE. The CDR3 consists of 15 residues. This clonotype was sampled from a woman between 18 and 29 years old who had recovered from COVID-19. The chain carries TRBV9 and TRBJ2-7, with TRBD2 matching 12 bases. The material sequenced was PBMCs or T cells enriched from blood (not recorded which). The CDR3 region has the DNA TGTGCCAGCAGCGCCGGACTAGCGGGGTCCTACGAGCAGTACTTC. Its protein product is CASSAGLAGSYEQYF.